The rows below give T cell receptor beta chains drawn from one sample of a study of T cells in Graves' hyperthyroidism and ophthalmopathy. TCRdb reanalysed the multiplex PCR reads using MiXCR and keeps one entry per CDR3 protein. The sample lists about 410,000 distinct CDR3 sequences; approximately 14% were seen once. Source material: blood. Receptors originate from a man aged 18 to 30 with Graves' ophthalmopathy. Each CDR3 is given with its conserved first and last residue. Each record gives: V gene, CDR3 length, clone size, D gene, J gene, CDR3 DNA, CDR3 protein. A D gene is named only where the DNA matches it firmly. A row's size may be missing; if present it is once, few, many or a size class.

v_gene: TRBV7-2
len: 15
abundance: -
d_gene: -
j_gene: TRBJ2-5
CDR3nt: TGTGCCAGCAGCTTAGACGGGGGCTCCGGGGAGACCCAGTACTTC
CDR3aa: CASSLDGGSGETQYF

v_gene: TRBV20-1
len: 17
abundance: many
d_gene: TRBD1
j_gene: TRBJ2-4
CDR3nt: TGCAGTGCTTCTGACAGGGGGCTGCGGGTGACCAAAAACATTCAGTACTTC
CDR3aa: CSASDRGLRVTKNIQYF

v_gene: TRBV5-1
len: 15
abundance: many
d_gene: TRBD2
j_gene: TRBJ2-1
CDR3nt: TGCGCCAGCAGCTTGGGCGGGGGTGGCCCCAATGAGCAGTTCTTC
CDR3aa: CASSLGGGGPNEQFF

v_gene: TRBV10-2
len: 15
abundance: -
d_gene: -
j_gene: TRBJ1-4
CDR3nt: TGCGCCAGCAGTGATACCGGTACAACTAATGAAAAACTGTTTTTT
CDR3aa: CASSDTGTTNEKLFF

v_gene: TRBV12-3/TRBV12-4
len: 11
abundance: many
d_gene: -
j_gene: TRBJ2-4
CDR3nt: TGTGCCAGCAGCCAGAAAAACATTCAGTACTTC
CDR3aa: CASSQKNIQYF

v_gene: TRBV7-2
len: 17
abundance: few
d_gene: TRBD2
j_gene: TRBJ2-2
CDR3nt: TGTGCCAGCAGCTTAGCGCCTAGCGGGGGTCGGGCCGGGGAGCTGTTTTTT
CDR3aa: CASSLAPSGGRAGELFF

v_gene: TRBV18
len: 14
abundance: many
d_gene: -
j_gene: TRBJ2-3
CDR3nt: TGTGCCAGCTCACCCACCAGGTACACAGATACGCAGTATTTT
CDR3aa: CASSPTRYTDTQYF

v_gene: TRBV11-3
len: 14
abundance: many
d_gene: -
j_gene: TRBJ2-7
CDR3nt: TGTGCCAGCAGCCCGTACTCGGGCACGTACGAGCAGTACTTC
CDR3aa: CASSPYSGTYEQYF

v_gene: TRBV6-2/TRBV6-3
len: 14
abundance: few
d_gene: -
j_gene: TRBJ2-1
CDR3nt: TGTGCCAGCGGGGATTTAAACGACAGGAATGAGCAGTTCTTC
CDR3aa: CASGDLNDRNEQFF

v_gene: TRBV30
len: 17
abundance: -
d_gene: -
j_gene: TRBJ1-6
CDR3nt: TGTGCCTGGAGTGTAAGGTGGGCAGGGTCCTATAATTCACCCCTCCACTTT
CDR3aa: CAWSVRWAGSYNSPLHF

v_gene: TRBV10-3
len: 15
abundance: -
d_gene: -
j_gene: TRBJ1-2
CDR3nt: TGTGCCATCAGTGAGTGGCGAGGGGAAGAATATGGCTACACCTTC
CDR3aa: CAISEWRGEEYGYTF

v_gene: TRBV27
len: 13
abundance: many
d_gene: -
j_gene: TRBJ2-3
CDR3nt: TGTGCCAGCAGTTTCCAACCCCCAGATACGCAGTATTTT
CDR3aa: CASSFQPPDTQYF

v_gene: TRBV3-1
len: 15
abundance: many
d_gene: -
j_gene: TRBJ1-1
CDR3nt: TGTGCCAGCAGCCAAGGTCCAGGATTGAACACTGAAGCTTTCTTT
CDR3aa: CASSQGPGLNTEAFF